The sequence of this T cell receptor beta chain was determined in a study of CD8+ T cells in alopecia areata. For the study at large: Spontaneously alopecic C3H/HeJ graft donors, about 6-13 months old, gave skin to approximately 7-11-week-old female C3H/HeJ mice. Study findings and constraints: Normal scalp showed lower clonality than lesional scalp, especially alopecia totalis/universalis. Relative to mice, TCR sharing across patients was less clear, a difference possibly HLA-related.

This clone was picked up many times. The antigen remains unidentified. Gene names are mouse gene names. The CDR3 extends 4 residues past the end of the read, so its final part is completed from the germline J gene. Following RNA extraction, reverse transcription yielded cDNA that acted as the sequencing template. Method: immunoSEQ multiplex PCR; TCRdb's copy keeps in-frame clones and lacks some. Listed for the sample are around 100,000 clones, none seen a single time. Germline assignment: CDR1 NNHDY and CDR2 SYVADS. V gave up 5 bases and J gave up 4 bases, with 11 bases separating them. CDR3 length: 13 amino acids.

Sequencing was performed on lesional skin. This clonotype was obtained from a C3H/HeJ mouse with alopecia areata. The strain's MHC type: H2-k. The chain has TRBV13-3 and TRBJ2-3; the D gene is possibly TRBD1 (5 bases). The sequenced CDR3 bases are TGTGCCAGCAGCCTTCAGGGCCCAGAA. Translated: CASSLQGPE. The whole CDR3 region reads CASSLQGPETLYF.